These 6 T cell receptor beta chains came from one sample sequenced in a study of blood T cells in healthy people across ages. It was with a sample-barcoded 5' primer and a J-beta primer mix that a second PCR of roughly 7 to 12 cycles was run. TCRdb called the 5' RACE reads again in MiXCR, with one record for every CDR3 protein. The repertoire holds about 1.8 million distinct CDR3 sequences, with roughly 52% as singletons. The sample was blood. All receptors derive from a woman aged 40 to 49 in good health.

A word on this clonotype: One end of the junction is discordant with germline, which a read error may explain. This chain connects TRBV25-1 to TRBJ2-1; 7 nucleotides align to TRBD2. The CDR3 has 14 amino acids. The germline V gene has CDR1 MGHDK and CDR2 SYGVNS. The CDR3 region is CATSAAGPNNEQFF. The CDR3 coding sequence is TGTGCCACCAGTGCAGCGGGGCCTAACAATGAGCAGTTCTTC.

This chain's CDR3 is CASSKAPSSGKTQYF. The CDR3 DNA reads TGTGCCAGCAGCAAAGCTCCTAGTAGCGGGAAGACCCAGTACTTC. This sequence joins TRBV21-1 and TRBJ2-5; the table's D call, TRBD2, has no DNA check behind it. TRBV21-1 is annotated as a pseudogene. CDR3 length: 15 amino acids.

The chain uses TRBV6-1 and TRBJ1-2; 7 bases line up with TRBD1. Trimming took 6 bases from V and 2 from J; bases not matched to a gene: 15. Germline CDR1 reads MNHNS; CDR2 reads SASEGT. This CDR3 is 17 amino acids long. The CDR3 protein is CASRKDRKIGVNYGYTF. The CDR3 DNA reads as TGTGCCAGCAGAAAGGACAGGAAAATTGGAGTAAACTATGGCTACACCTTC.

This chain uses TRBV15 with TRBJ1-2, with 7 bases that match TRBD1. Germline trimming cut 3 bases from V and 5 bases from J; bases unmatched to any gene: 9. The germline gives CDR1 LNHNV, CDR2 YYDKDF (reference sequence). The CDR3 contains 15 residues. Written as DNA, the CDR3 is TGTGCCACCAGCAGTCCGGACAGGTTATTGTATGGCTACACCTTC. Protein: CATSSPDRLLYGYTF.

The chain carries TRBV27 and TRBJ2-3; D not resolved. V dropped 1 base and J dropped 5 bases, with 19 bases sitting between them. Germline V CDR1 and CDR2: MNHEY, SMNVEV (reference sequence). This CDR3 spans 17 amino acids. CDR3 sequence reads: CASSLYPTGSSLDTQYF. CDR3 DNA sequence: TGTGCCAGCAGTTTATACCCTACCGGTTCATCTCTAGATACGCAGTATTTT.

The sample holds one count of this clonotype. V gene TRBV28 combines with J gene TRBJ1-2; TRBD1 aligns across 7 bases. V shed 8 bases and J 7 bases; nucleotides not matched to a gene: 19. The CDR3 has 16 amino acids. Germline CDR1 reads MDHEN; CDR2 reads SYDVKM. Here the CDR3 DNA reads TGTGCCAGCGCCGTTGGAGGAGGGGGCACACCTTTTGGCTACACCTTC. The encoded protein is CASAVGGGGTPFGYTF.